The clone carrying this T cell receptor (beta chain) has only one observation. The antigen remains undetermined. The CDR3 has 15 residues. The ends lost 5 bases at V and 1 base at J; junction bases unmatched: 5. CDR1 and CDR2 from the germline V gene are SGHRS and YFSETQ. The record originates from a study of radiotherapy plus CTLA-4 blockade in lung cancer. Study in general: Disease control was achieved by about 34% of patients, and objective responses by around 17%. Findings and limits, study-wide: Among blood TCR repertoires after radiotherapy plus ipilimumab, tumor-derived clones expanded. Reports state that early shifts in blood T cell clones, with interferon-beta, best predicted response.

The repertoire was sequenced with immunoSEQ multiplex PCR; TCRdb's copy has only in-frame clones and lacks some. This table holds some 78,000 clones, approximately 86% found once. With ipilimumab providing CTLA-4 blockade, focal radiation was administered to patients who had chemo-refractory metastatic non-small-cell lung cancer. The sequencing here drew on peripheral blood, taken from a patient treated with radiotherapy plus ipilimumab. The chain combines TRBV5-1 with TRBJ2-3; 9 bases map to TRBD1. The receptor was isolated from a human donor with non-small cell lung cancer who had stable disease on radiotherapy plus ipilimumab. This CDR3 reads CASRLRTGGTDTQYF. In DNA form, the CDR3 reads TGCGCCAGCAGACTAAGGACAGGGGGCACAGATACGCAGTATTTT.